This entry concerns a single T cell receptor beta chain. This entry belongs to a study of blood T cell repertoires in COVID-19. Study-level information: Material from acute and convalescent COVID-19 was sourced from the United States, Italy and Spain. PBMCs, B-cell-depleted T cells, or T cells provided the cDNA or gDNA that made up the material.

In the source study's methods: Estimates of nucleated cell counts were drawn from the amplification of reference gene primers. Produced via immunoSEQ multiplex PCR; TCRdb's table is partial and in-frame only. The DNA gave D and trimming, while V, J and clone size come from that table. Here the sample spans 290,000 or so clones, about 88% being singletons. V shed 8 bases and J shed 7 bases, with 17 bases lying between them. CDR3 size: 13 residues. The source of this sequence is a man between 65 and 79 years old with acute or convalescent COVID-19. This chain links TRBV12-3 or TRBV12-4 with TRBJ2-5; TRBD2 might be the D (5 bases). Source material: peripheral blood. The DNA for the CDR3 is TGTGCCAGCTCCGGTTCGACTATCCGGACCCAGTACTTC. It yields the protein CASSGSTIRTQYF.